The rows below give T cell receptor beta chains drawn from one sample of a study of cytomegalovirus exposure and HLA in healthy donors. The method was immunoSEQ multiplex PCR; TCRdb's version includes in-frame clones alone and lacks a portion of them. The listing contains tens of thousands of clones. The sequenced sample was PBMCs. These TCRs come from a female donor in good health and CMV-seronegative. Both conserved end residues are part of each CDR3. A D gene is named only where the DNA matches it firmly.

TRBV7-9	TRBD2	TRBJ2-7	TGTGCCAGCAGCCCCGTTCCCCTAGCGGGAGTACGCGAGCAGTACTTC	CASSPVPLAGVREQYF
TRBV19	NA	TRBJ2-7	TGTGCCAGTAGTATAGATATAGGACAGTCCTACGAGCAGTACTTC	CASSIDIGQSYEQYF
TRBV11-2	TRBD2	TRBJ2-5	TGTGCCAGCAGCTTATTAGCTAGCGGGAGATACCAAGAGACCCAGTACTTC	CASSLLASGRYQETQYF
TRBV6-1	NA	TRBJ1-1	TGTGCCAGCACTCGGTACGTTGAGATGGAAGCTTTCTTT	CASTRYVEMEAFF
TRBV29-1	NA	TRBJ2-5	TGCAGCGTTGGGGGCAGAATGCAGGAGACCCAGTACTTC	CSVGGRMQETQYF
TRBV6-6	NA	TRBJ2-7	TGTGCCAGCAGTTACCGGCAGGGTGCCTACGAGCAGTACTTC	CASSYRQGAYEQYF
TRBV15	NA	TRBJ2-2	TGTGCCACCAGCGGTTCACCTGGAGCCGGGGAGCTGTTTTTT	CATSGSPGAGELFF
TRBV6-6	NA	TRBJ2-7	TGTGCCAGCAGCCGAGAGGGTTTGGTTGGCGAGCAGTACTTC	CASSREGLVGEQYF
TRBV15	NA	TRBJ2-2	TGTGCCACCAGCAGAGACCTGACAAACACCGGGGAGCTGTTTTTT	CATSRDLTNTGELFF
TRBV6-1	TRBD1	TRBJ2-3	TGTGCCAGCCTACCGAGACAGGGGATGGATACGCAGTATTTT	CASLPRQGMDTQYF
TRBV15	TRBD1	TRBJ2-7	TGTGCCACCAGCAGATCTCGGGACAGGCCCTACGAGCAGTACTTC	CATSRSRDRPYEQYF
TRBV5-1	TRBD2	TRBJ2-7	TGCGCCAGCAGCCGGATTGGACTAGCGGGTCTCCAGTACTTC	CASSRIGLAGLQYF
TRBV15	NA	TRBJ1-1	TGTGCCACCAGCGTCGGACTTGAAGCTTTCTTT	CATSVGLEAFF
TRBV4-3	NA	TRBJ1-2	TGCGCCAGCAGCCAAGACCGACAGTCATATGGCTACACCTTC	CASSQDRQSYGYTF
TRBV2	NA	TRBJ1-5	TGTGCCAGCAGTGACGGGGTCCATAGCAATCAGCCCCAGCATTTT	CASSDGVHSNQPQHF
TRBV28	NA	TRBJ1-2	TGTGCCAGCAGTCCCGGTTACGGGGTACGTGGCTACACCTTC	CASSPGYGVRGYTF
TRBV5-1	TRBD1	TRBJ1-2	TGCGCCAGCAGCTTACAGGGGAACTATGGCTACACCTTC	CASSLQGNYGYTF
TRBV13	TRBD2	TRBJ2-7	TGTGCCAGCAGCTTGGGGGCTAGCGGGCTTCGGGAGCAGTACTTC	CASSLGASGLREQYF
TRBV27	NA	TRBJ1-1	TGTGCCAGCAGTTTATCGCCCAACGGGATGAACACTGAAGCTTTCTTT	CASSLSPNGMNTEAFF
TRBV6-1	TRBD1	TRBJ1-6	TGTGCCAGCAGTGGGTGGGACAGGGGGCCGAGGTCCTATAATTCACCCCTCCACTTT	CASSGWDRGPRSYNSPLHF
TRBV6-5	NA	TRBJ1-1	TGTGCCAGCAGTAAAACACCTAACACTGAAGCTTTCTTT	CASSKTPNTEAFF
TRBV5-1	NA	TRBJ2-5	TGCGCCAGCAGCTTGAAACAGAACCAGTACTTC	CASSLKQNQYF
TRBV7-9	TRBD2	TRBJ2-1	TGTGCCAGCAGCTTAGATAGCGGGGGGGTTAATTACAATGAGCAGTTCTTC	CASSLDSGGVNYNEQFF
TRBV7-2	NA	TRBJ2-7	TGTGCCAGCAGCACCCCGGACATCCAGGAGCAGTACTTC	CASSTPDIQEQYF
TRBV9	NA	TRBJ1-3	TGTGCCAGCAGCGTCAGCACAGGGAGCACTGGAAACACCATATATTTT	CASSVSTGSTGNTIYF
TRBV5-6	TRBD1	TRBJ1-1	TGTGCCAGCAGCGCCGGGACAGGGGGCGGAACTGAAGCTTTCTTT	CASSAGTGGGTEAFF
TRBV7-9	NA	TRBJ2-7	TGTGCCAGCAGCTTAGTGGGCAGAGTCTACGAGCAGTACTTC	CASSLVGRVYEQYF
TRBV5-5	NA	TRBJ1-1	TGTGCCAGCAGCCCCGGCGGGATGAACACTGAAGCTTTCTTT	CASSPGGMNTEAFF
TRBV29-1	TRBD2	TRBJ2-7	TGCAGCGTGACCGGGACTAGCGGCTACGAGCAGTACTTC	CSVTGTSGYEQYF
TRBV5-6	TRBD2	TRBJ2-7	TGTGCCAGCAGCTTGCGAAGCGGGAGATGGGACGAGCAGTACTTC	CASSLRSGRWDEQYF
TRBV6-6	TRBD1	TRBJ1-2	TGTGCCAGCAGTTACGGGACAGGGGTCGGCTACACCTTC	CASSYGTGVGYTF
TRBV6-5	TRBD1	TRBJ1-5	TGTGCCAGCCGTCCATCAGGGGGCATTCAGCCCCAGCATTTT	CASRPSGGIQPQHF
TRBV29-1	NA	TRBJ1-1	TGCAGCGTTGAGCACTCGATGAACACTGAAGCTTTCTTT	CSVEHSMNTEAFF
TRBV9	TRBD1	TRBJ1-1	TGTGCCAGCAGCTCGACAGGGCGGAAAGCTTTCTTT	CASSSTGRKAFF
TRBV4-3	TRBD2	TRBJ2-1	TGCGCCAGCAGCCAACAGCGGGGTTCTTCCGACAATGAGCAGTTCTTC	CASSQQRGSSDNEQFF
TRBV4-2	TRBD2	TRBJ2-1	TGTGCCAGCAGCCCGAGTCAGCGGGGGGGAAGCTCCTACAATGAGCAGTTCTTC	CASSPSQRGGSSYNEQFF
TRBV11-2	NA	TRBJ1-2	TGTGCCAGCAGCGTAACAAGGACGGGGGGCAATGGCTACACCTTC	CASSVTRTGGNGYTF
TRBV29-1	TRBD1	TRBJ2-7	TGCAGCGCTCGGGGGACAGGGAGCTCCTACGAGCAGTACTTC	CSARGTGSSYEQYF
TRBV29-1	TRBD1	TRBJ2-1	TGCAGCGTTGACAGGGGGCGTAACAATGAGCAGTTCTTC	CSVDRGRNNEQFF
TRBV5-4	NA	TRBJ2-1	TGTGCCAGCAGCTTGAGCGGACGGTTCTACAATGAGCAGTTCTTC	CASSLSGRFYNEQFF
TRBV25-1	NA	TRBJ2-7	TGTGCCAGCAGTGCCAGGCGGGGGCAGGGATACTACGAGCAGTACTTC	CASSARRGQGYYEQYF
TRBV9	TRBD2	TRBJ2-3	TGTGCCAGTTCCTTTAGCGGGGGAAACACAGATACGCAGTATTTT	CASSFSGGNTDTQYF